The clone carrying this T cell receptor beta chain showed up just a few times. TCRdb processed the 5' RACE reads anew with MiXCR; each CDR3 protein has one entry. This sample has under 85,000 distinct CDR3 sequences, with 12% found just once. The data belong to a study of early T cells in non-severe SARS-CoV-2 infection. The sample consisted of whole blood, taken at baseline. This receptor was taken from an adult who was a healthcare worker with PCR-confirmed SARS-CoV-2 infection or an uninfected control (not recorded which). The donor label of this sample is uncertain.

CDR3 in amino acids: CASSPSSDSGNTIYF. The CDR3 bases are TGTGCCAGCTCACCCTCCTCCGACTCTGGAAACACCATATATTTT. The rearrangement joins TRBV18 to TRBJ1-3; D call uncertain. Germline values: CDR1 KGHSH, CDR2 LQKENI. V was pared by 3 bases and J by 0 bases, with 9 bases between. The CDR3 sequence is 15 residues long.